This TCR beta chain is from a study of blood T cell repertoires in COVID-19. Study at large: From the United States, Italy and Spain came samples of acute and convalescent COVID-19.

Per the original methods: Cell counts per sample came from amplifying reference gene primers. Profiling relied on immunoSEQ multiplex PCR, and the TCRdb table lists in-frame clones only, not all of them. The V and J calls and the clone size are those of that table, but D and trimming were determined from the DNA. The data contain approximately 330,000 clones, around 90% of them singletons. A Seattle source enrolled patients during active infection and followed them longitudinally. Germline assignment: CDR1 MNHNY and CDR2 SVGAGI (reference sequence). V gave up 7 bases and J gave up 7 bases; unmatched junction bases: 10. The CDR3 extends over 14 amino acids.

The source is a middle-aged woman with COVID-19, enrolled during active disease. The sample consisted of peripheral blood. The chain recombines TRBV6-6 with TRBJ2-7; 10 bases line up with TRBD1. The CDR3 protein is CASKGTGDPDEQYF. In DNA, the CDR3 is TGTGCCAGCAAGGGGACAGGGGATCCGGATGAGCAGTACTTC.